The clone carrying this T cell receptor beta chain turned up a few times. Its antigen is currently unknown. This specimen includes other DNA sequences encoding the same CDR3. This entry comes from a study of cytomegalovirus exposure and HLA in healthy donors. In nominal health when sampled, donors likely had unrecorded immune exposures nonetheless. The study, taken as a whole, reports: Reported findings show TCR beta sequences accurately forecast HLA-A and HLA-B alleles in most subjects.

The PCR ran on 60 Vbeta and 13 Jbeta primers. The repertoire was sequenced with immunoSEQ multiplex PCR; TCRdb's copy has only in-frame clones and lacks some. The data hold about 190,000 clones, with approximately 70% observed a single time. The sample taken for sequencing was PBMCs. The receptor was derived from a woman aged 25 to 39 in good health and CMV-seropositive.

The DNA of the CDR3 is TGTGCCAGCAGGAGGACGGGAGCTAACTATGGCTACACCTTC. It specifies CASRRTGANYGYTF. The chain uses TRBV28 and TRBJ1-2; D is undetermined. The ends were cut back, 6 bases at V and 0 bases at J, with 11 bases in the middle. CDR3 length equals 14 residues. CDR1 is MDHEN, CDR2 SYDVKM, per germline.